What follows are 23 T cell receptor beta chains derived from one specimen sequenced in a study of control samples from healthy donors and cancer patients. TCRdb's table, derived via immunoSEQ multiplex PCR, lists solely in-frame clones and lacks some. The data contain 150,000 to 200,000 clones, approximately 86% of them singletons. The sequencing sample was made of blood. The receptors were sampled from a young man in good health.

This clone was seen only once. V is TRBV27 and J is TRBJ1-1; D is unresolved. The germline CDR1 and CDR2 sequences are MNHEY and SMNVEV (reference sequence). V lost 5 bases, J lost 0 bases, and 7 bases lay in between. There are 13 residues in the CDR3. CDR3 sequence: CASSPTLNTEAFF. The CDR3, as DNA: TGTGCCAGCAGTCCTACACTGAACACTGAAGCTTTCTTT.

V usage is TRBV28 and J usage is TRBJ1-1; D call uncertain. From germline, CDR1 is MDHEN and CDR2 SYDVKM. This CDR3 comprises 13 residues. Trimming left V 3 bases short and J 11 bases short, with 16 bases between. In DNA form, the CDR3 reads TGTGCCAGCAGTTTGGCAGGACCGTCATTGGCTTTCTTT. Protein: CASSLAGPSLAFF.

V usage is TRBV6-4 and J usage is TRBJ1-2; 8 nucleotides align to TRBD1. CDR3 length: 14 amino acids. Losses at the gene ends were 0 bases for V and 8 bases for J; bases not matched to a gene: 5. Germline loops: CDR1 MRHNA, CDR2 SNTAGT. The CDR3 sequence is CASSDSRGLGGYTF. The CDR3 DNA reads as TGTGCCAGCAGTGACTCCAGGGGGCTCGGGGGCTACACCTTC.

The gene calls are TRBV18 and TRBJ1-2; no clear D gene. V lost 0 bases to trimming and J lost 0 bases, with 8 bases between them. The CDR3 runs to 15 residues. Germline V gene sequence: CDR1 KGHSH, CDR2 LQKENI. DNA of the CDR3: TGTGCCAGCTCACCACCTTCCGGTACTAACTATGGCTACACCTTC. Residues: CASSPPSGTNYGYTF. The variable domain in full, with the rest retrieved from reference TRBV18 and TRBJ1-2, is NAGVMQNPRHLVRRRGQEARLRCSPMKGHSHVYWYRQLPEEGLKFMVYLQKENIIDESGMPKERFSAEFPKEGPSILRIQQVVRGDSAAYFCASSPPSGTNYGYTFGSGTRLTVV.

The V call is TRBV5-6, the J call TRBJ2-3; TRBD2 is a possible D gene (6 bases). V shed 4 bases and J shed 3 bases, with 12 bases lying between them. This CDR3 region has 14 residues. CDR1 SGHDT and CDR2 YYEEEE come from the germline V gene. In DNA form, the CDR3 reads TGTGCCAGCAGCGGGGGTCTAGCGACAGATACGCAGTATTTT. Translating gives CASSGGLATDTQYF. Full variable domain (missing parts from reference TRBV5-6 and TRBJ2-3): DAGVTQSPTHLIKTRGQQVTLRCSPKSGHDTVSWYQQALGQGPQFIFQYYEEEERQRGNFPDRFSGHQFPNYSSELNVNALLLGDSALYLCASSGGLATDTQYFGPGTRLTVL.

V usage is TRBV5-1 and J usage is TRBJ2-5; possible D gene TRBD1, 5 bases. Trimming shortened V by 0 bases and J by 3 bases, and 9 bases separated the two germline ends. CDR1 is SGHRS, CDR2 YFSETQ, per germline. The CDR3 has 14 residues. The CDR3, as DNA: TGCGCCAGCAGCTTGGCCCTGACAGAAGAGACCCAGTACTTC. As protein: CASSLALTEETQYF.

The rearrangement uses TRBV12-3 or TRBV12-4 and TRBJ2-3; the D gene is possibly TRBD1 (8 bases). V gave up 5 bases and J gave up 5 bases, with 11 bases separating them. This CDR3 is 13 amino acids long. The CDR3 DNA reads TGTGCCAGCAGTAACAGGGGGGGAGATACGCAGTATTTT. This sequence encodes CASSNRGGDTQYF.

The CDR3 loop reads CASSLGDRGDTEAFF. The CDR3 region has the DNA TGTGCCAGCAGCTTAGGGGACAGGGGGGACACTGAAGCTTTCTTT. V gene TRBV13 combines with J gene TRBJ1-1; 10 bases fit TRBD1. The length of the CDR3 is 15 residues. The J segment lost 3 bases and the V segment lost 0 bases, leaving 1 base of the junction unmatched. Germline CDR1 PRHDT, CDR2 FYEKMQ (reference sequence).

The chain is built from TRBV6-5 and TRBJ2-2, with TRBD2 as a possible D gene (7 bases). Germline-derived CDR1 and CDR2 are MNHEY and SVGAGI. The CDR3 consists of 13 residues. V dropped 2 bases and J dropped 8 bases, with 9 bases sitting between them. The CDR3 loop is CASSYRGAGELFF. The CDR3 DNA follows: TGTGCCAGCAGTTACCGGGGGGCTGGGGAGCTGTTTTTT.

V usage is TRBV6-1 and J usage is TRBJ2-1; D is possibly TRBD1 (5 bases). The V gene's germline CDR1 is MNHNS and CDR2 SASEGT. The germline V and J ends were trimmed by 6 bases and 5 bases, with 8 bases remaining between them. CDR3 length: 12 amino acids. CDR3 residues: CASSQTDNEQFF. The CDR3 DNA reads as TGTGCCAGCAGCCAGACAGACAATGAGCAGTTCTTC.

Written as DNA, the CDR3 is TGTGCCAGCAGCCAGGGCGGAGAGCAGTACTTC. This codes for CASSQGGEQYF. The chain couples TRBV27 to TRBJ2-7, with D possibly matching TRBD1 (5 bases). The CDR3 length is 11 residues. In germline, CDR1 is MNHEY, CDR2 SMNVEV (reference sequence). Trimming took 6 bases from V and 7 from J, leaving 10 bases between them.

The chain couples TRBV6-2 or TRBV6-3 to TRBJ1-3; D call uncertain. Trimming cost V 0 bases and J 3 bases, with 9 bases left between them. This CDR3 has 15 amino acids. From germline, CDR1 is MNHEY and CDR2 SVGEGT. The CDR3 region is CASSYSTRIGNTIYF. In DNA form, the CDR3 reads TGTGCCAGCAGTTACTCCACCAGAATTGGAAACACCATATATTTT.

This chain joins TRBV29-1 and TRBJ2-5; 12 positions agree with TRBD2. The CDR3 contains 14 residues. CDR1 and CDR2 (germline): SQVTM, ANQGSEA. Trimming cost V 7 bases and J 4 bases; bases outside gene matches: 7. CDR3 region: CSAPSGGDVETQYF. In nucleotides, the CDR3 is TGCAGCGCCCCTAGCGGGGGGGACGTAGAGACCCAGTACTTC.

The chain links TRBV28 to TRBJ2-7; 7 positions agree with TRBD2. This CDR3 is built from 14 residues. CDR1 MDHEN and CDR2 SYDVKM come from the germline V gene. Germline trimming cut 3 bases from V and 3 bases from J; bases unmatched to any gene: 5. The CDR3 DNA sequence: TGTGCCAGCAGTTTTATAGCGGGCAACTACGAGCAGTACTTC. It specifies CASSFIAGNYEQYF.

In its sample, this clone was seen once. The chain recombines TRBV7-8 with TRBJ2-1; D is perhaps TRBD1 (5 bases). Germline V lookup: CDR1 SGHVS, CDR2 FQNEAQ. This CDR3 has 17 amino acids. Trimming took off 2 bases at V and 1 base at J, with 15 bases between the two ends. The CDR3 reads CASSLILGQGSYNEQFF. CDR3 nucleotide sequence: TGTGCCAGCAGCTTAATCCTCGGCCAGGGTTCCTACAATGAGCAGTTCTTC.

The J gene is TRBJ2-7, the V gene TRBV30; D is undetermined. Germline CDR1 is GTSNPN and CDR2 is SVGIG (reference sequence). The V end was cut by 3 bases, the J end by 6 bases, with 9 bases between. The CDR3 is 11 residues long. The CDR3, as DNA: TGTGCCTGGAGAGAGGTGGGCGAGCAGTACTTC. Its protein product is CAWREVGEQYF.

The rearrangement links TRBV9 to TRBJ1-6; weak D call: TRBD1 (6 bases). From germline, CDR1 is SGDLS and CDR2 YYNGEE. This CDR3 has 17 residues. Trimming left V 0 bases short and J 9 bases short, with 19 bases between. Here the CDR3 DNA reads TGTGCCAGCAGCGTAGACGTATCGGCAGGGGTAGGTTCACCCCTCCACTTT. Translating gives CASSVDVSAGVGSPLHF. Based on the CDR3 plus reference TRBV9 and TRBJ1-6, the full variable domain is DSGVTQTPKHLITATGQRVTLRCSPRSGDLSVYWYQQSLDQGLQFLIQYYNGEERAKGNILERFSAQQFPDLHSELNLSSLELGDSALYFCASSVDVSAGVGSPLHFGNGTRLTVT.

CDR3 amino acids: CASTPSRTGVMAEAFF. CDR3 nucleotide sequence: TGTGCCAGTACCCCATCCCGGACAGGGGTTATGGCTGAAGCTTTCTTT. This chain joins TRBV19 and TRBJ1-1, with 9 positions matching TRBD1. V lost 7 bases to trimming and J lost 6 bases; unmatched junction nucleotides: 15. The CDR3 runs to 16 residues. Germline values: CDR1 LNHDA, CDR2 SQIVND (reference sequence).

The V call is TRBV6-5, the J call TRBJ2-5, with 8 positions matching TRBD1. The CDR3 sequence is 14 residues long. The V gene end was trimmed by 0 bases and the J gene end by 4 bases; junction bases not matched to a gene: 1. Germline loops: CDR1 MNHEY, CDR2 SVGAGI. CDR3 nucleotide sequence: TGTGCCAGCAGTTACTCTGGACAGGGAGAGACCCAGTACTTC. Translation gives CASSYSGQGETQYF.

This chain connects TRBV6-5 to TRBJ2-3; 7 bases fit TRBD2. The CDR3 spans 14 residues. V lost 8 bases to trimming and J lost 3 bases; unmatched junction nucleotides: 8. The V gene's germline CDR1 is MNHEY and CDR2 SVGAGI. CDR3 in DNA: TGTGCCAGCGGGGGGGATTTTTCGACAGATACGCAGTATTTT. This sequence encodes CASGGDFSTDTQYF.

The genes are TRBV5-1 and TRBJ1-4; 10 nucleotides agree with TRBD1. The V segment lost 4 bases and the J segment 4 bases; nucleotides outside the gene matches: 1. From germline, CDR1 is SGHRS and CDR2 YFSETQ. This CDR3 is 14 amino acids long. The CDR3 DNA follows: TGCGCCAGCAGCGGACAGGGGGTTAATGAAAAACTGTTTTTT. Its translation is CASSGQGVNEKLFF. The full variable domain, completed using reference TRBV5-1 and TRBJ1-4, is KAGVTQTPRYLIKTRGQQVTLSCSPISGHRSVSWYQQTPGQGLQFLFEYFSETQRNKGNFPGRFSGRQFSNSRSEMNVSTLELGDSALYLCASSGQGVNEKLFFGSGTQLSVL.

The genes are TRBV7-8 and TRBJ2-3, with no clear D. Trimming left V 5 bases short and J 4 bases short, with 16 bases between. Germline CDR1 is SGHVS and CDR2 is FQNEAQ. The CDR3 spans 15 residues. The CDR3: CASSLTRVGSDTQYF. The CDR3 bases are TGTGCCAGCAGCCTAACCCGAGTGGGATCAGATACGCAGTATTTT.

The sample holds one count of this clone. The chain combines TRBV5-3 with TRBJ2-3, with unresolved D. TRBV5-3 is an open reading frame, and its role is uncertain. The germline V and J ends were trimmed by 2 bases and 0 bases, with 7 bases remaining between them. This CDR3 contains 14 residues. The CDR3 loop is CARSFGTSTDTQYF. The CDR3 coding sequence is TGTGCCAGAAGCTTCGGAACTAGCACAGATACGCAGTATTTT.